This T cell receptor beta chain was found in a study of T cell repertoires in cytomegalovirus infection (dated by TCRdb to the late 2010s). Background for the entire study: Recently identified HLA-C-restricted CMV epitopes, whose presentation resists viral immunomodulation, were targeted by peptide stimulations together with well-studied HLA-B-restricted epitopes. Donor HLA type was relevant to the analysis, because carriage of CMV infection together with the matching HLA type was indicated by public TCR beta signatures. Here is what the overall study found, with its caveats: The ex vivo response was dominated by HLA-C-restricted CMV-specific TCR beta clonotypes, and the single most frequent clonotype in two of eight donors was supplied by these HLA-C-restricted clonotypes. In both this cohort and an independent cohort of 352 donors, the cumulative frequency of public TCR beta family members distinguished carriers of CMV infection plus the relevant HLA type.

Data came from an Illumina HiSeq 1500. In TCRdb, the public reads were trimmed at Q25 with fastp and aligned with MiXCR, with productive beta chains retained. Duplicate CDR3 protein sequences are folded into a single record with the most common DNA and genes. The sample profile shows roughly 700,000 distinct CDR3 sequences; roughly a third of them were found once. Around a sixth of the sample rests with the top ten. In the germline V gene, CDR1 corresponds to SNHLY and CDR2 to FYNNEI. The germline ends are 12 bases apart after V is trimmed by 7 bases and J by 3 bases. The CDR3 has 14 amino acids, counting the end cysteine and phenylalanine. Only CDR3 DNA remains: 42 bases, in frame from the first base. In the case of this clonotype: The specificity of this receptor is unknown. Base quality data are lacking; no much larger clone is found one base away.

The treatment or condition label for this specimen denotes: in vitro stimulation with specific CMV peptide epitopes to enrich CMV-specific T cells. This clonotype was sampled from a human donor in good health (CMV status not recorded). Some clones in this sample may be carry-over from other donors' samples. In this chain, TRBV2 is recombined with TRBJ2-2, with TRBD1 tentatively as D gene (6 bases match). Sequencing was performed on cultured PBMCs, taken from culture after CMV antigen stimulation. The CDR3 protein is CASKVQGYTGELFF. Here is the DNA: TGTGCCAGCAAGGTGCAGGGGTACACCGGGGAGCTGTTTTTT.